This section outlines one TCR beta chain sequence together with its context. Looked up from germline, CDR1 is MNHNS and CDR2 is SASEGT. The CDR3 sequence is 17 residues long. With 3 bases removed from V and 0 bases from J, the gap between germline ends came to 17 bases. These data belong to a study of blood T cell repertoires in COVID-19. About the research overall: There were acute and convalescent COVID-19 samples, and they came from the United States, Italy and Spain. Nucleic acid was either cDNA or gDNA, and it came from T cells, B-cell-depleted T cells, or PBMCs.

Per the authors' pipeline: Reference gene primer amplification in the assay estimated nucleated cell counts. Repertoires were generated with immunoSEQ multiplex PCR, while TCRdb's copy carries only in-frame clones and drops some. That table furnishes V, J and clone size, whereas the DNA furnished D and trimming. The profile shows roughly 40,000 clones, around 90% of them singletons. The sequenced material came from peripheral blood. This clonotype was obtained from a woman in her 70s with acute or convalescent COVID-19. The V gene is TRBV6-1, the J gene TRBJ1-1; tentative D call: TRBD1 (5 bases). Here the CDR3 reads CASSENGDSQMNTEAFF. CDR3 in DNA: TGTGCCAGCAGTGAGAATGGTGACAGTCAAATGAACACTGAAGCTTTCTTT.